This T cell receptor (beta chain) was found in a study of shared clonotypes between healthy human individuals. This clone came up a few times. The target antigen is unknown. The study, taken as a whole, reports: Non-shared clonotypes displayed generation probabilities falling below those of clonotypes present in all four donors.

Terminally differentiated effector memory CD45RA+ cells were left out of the naive CD8 fraction, which was CD45RO-negative and positively selected for CCR7. It was across several immunoSEQ plates that each subset's genomic DNA was evenly split. Sequencing was performed with immunoSEQ multiplex PCR; in TCRdb, only in-frame clones are kept and a portion is missing. The profile shows hundreds of thousands of clones, 95% of them singletons. This CDR3 comprises 13 residues. This receptor was identified in a woman aged 25 to 39 in good health. The specimen was naive CD8+ T cells sorted from blood. This chain links TRBV21-1 with TRBJ2-7. TRBV21-1 is assigned pseudogene status. Here the CDR3 reads CASSKGKAYEQYF. As DNA, the CDR3 is TGTGCCAGCAGCAAAGGCAAAGCCTACGAGCAGTACTTC.